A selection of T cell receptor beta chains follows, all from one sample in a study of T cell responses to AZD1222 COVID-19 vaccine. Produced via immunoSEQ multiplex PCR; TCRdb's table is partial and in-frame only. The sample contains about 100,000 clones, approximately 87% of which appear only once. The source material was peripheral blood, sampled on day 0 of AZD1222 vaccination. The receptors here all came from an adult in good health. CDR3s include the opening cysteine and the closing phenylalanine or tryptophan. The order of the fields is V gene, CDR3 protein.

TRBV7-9 CASSPQWEETQYF
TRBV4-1 CASSPWRGETQYF
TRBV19 CASSTTDKQPQHF
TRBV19 CASSTPDRVNTEAFF
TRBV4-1 CASSLRGSSNQPQHF
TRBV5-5 CASSSQGDTEAFF
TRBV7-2 CASSPAYEQYF
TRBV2 CASGGDQETQYF
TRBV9 CASSVRGVDNSPLHF
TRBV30 CAWSGREASLHKETQYF
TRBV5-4 CASSLDRGPSYGYTF
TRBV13 CASSRGQGDQPQHF
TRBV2 CASSVKEEGGYTF
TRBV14 CASSQQTNYGYTF
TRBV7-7 CASSLSPTSGGVNEQFF
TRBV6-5 CASSYSGLGNTEAFF
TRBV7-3 CASSFGGTGELFF
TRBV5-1 CASSLATENIQYF
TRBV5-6 CASSSVETLASWGYTF
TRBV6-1 CASSEARVDEQFF
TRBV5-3 CARSLRGEAFF
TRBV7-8 CASSLALRTAGGYTF
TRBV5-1 CASSLGDSLNTEAFF